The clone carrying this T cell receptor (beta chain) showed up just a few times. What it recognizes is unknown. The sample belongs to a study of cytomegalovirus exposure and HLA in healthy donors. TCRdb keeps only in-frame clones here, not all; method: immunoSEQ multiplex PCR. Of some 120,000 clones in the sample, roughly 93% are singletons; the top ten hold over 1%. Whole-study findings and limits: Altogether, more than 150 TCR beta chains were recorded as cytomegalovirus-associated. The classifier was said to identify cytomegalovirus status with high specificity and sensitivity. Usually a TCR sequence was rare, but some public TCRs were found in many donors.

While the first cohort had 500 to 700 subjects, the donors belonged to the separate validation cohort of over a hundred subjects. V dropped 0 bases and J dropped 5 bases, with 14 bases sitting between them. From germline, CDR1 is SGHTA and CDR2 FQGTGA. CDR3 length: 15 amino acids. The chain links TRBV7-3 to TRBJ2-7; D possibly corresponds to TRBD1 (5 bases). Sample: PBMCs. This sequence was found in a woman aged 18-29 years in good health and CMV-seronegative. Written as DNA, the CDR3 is TGTGCCAGCAGCTTAACGTTGGCAGGGATCGACGAGCAGTACTTC. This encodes CASSLTLAGIDEQYF.